One and the same sample provided the 9 T cell receptor beta chains below, sequenced in a study of Graves' ophthalmopathy and Graves' hyperthyroidism. Beta-chain TCR CDR3 regions were amplified from RNA transcripts. RT-PCR in the first round used HTBI primers; a second-round multiplex PCR followed. TCRdb reprocessed the multiplex PCR reads with MiXCR, giving one entry per CDR3 protein. The sample shows a few hundred thousand distinct CDR3 sequences, roughly a sixth of them seen only once. The sequenced sample was peripheral blood. Source of these receptors: an adult woman with stable Graves' hyperthyroidism.

This clonotype was seen ten or more times. This chain uses TRBV20-1 with TRBJ2-7, with D maybe TRBD2 (5 bases). CDR1 is DFQATT and CDR2 is SNEGSKA in the germline V gene (reference sequence). The CDR3 contains 12 residues. Trimming pared 4 bases from V and 4 bases from J, leaving 11 bases between. The CDR3 sequence: CSANAGHYEQYF. The CDR3 region has the DNA TGCAGTGCTAACGCGGGCCATTACGAGCAGTACTTC.

This clonotype was seen at least ten times. The V call is TRBV15, the J call TRBJ2-5; D may correspond to TRBD1 or TRBD2 (6 bases each). V was shortened by 5 bases and J by 7 bases, with 20 bases between the two germline ends. This CDR3 spans 15 amino acids. CDR1 and CDR2 (germline): LNHNV, YYDKDF (reference sequence). The CDR3 sequence: CATSPRGPGEGTQYF. In nucleotides, the CDR3 is TGTGCCACCAGCCCTCGGGGGCCGGGAGAAGGGACCCAGTACTTC.

This clonotype appeared many times. The chain links TRBV28 to TRBJ1-2; 9 nucleotides agree with TRBD1. This CDR3 has 16 amino acids. CDR1 is MDHEN, CDR2 SYDVKM, per germline. Germline trimming cut 5 bases from V and 1 base from J; bases unmatched to any gene: 8. The CDR3 region has the DNA TGTGCCAGCAGTCCCTCGGGACAGGGACTTAACTATGGCTACACCTTC. The encoded protein is CASSPSGQGLNYGYTF.

This clonotype was seen repeatedly, ten times or more. The genes are TRBV10-3 and TRBJ1-1; 7 bases are a match to TRBD1. CDR1 and CDR2 (germline): ENHRY, SYGVKD. V lost 5 bases and J lost 5; bases outside the gene matches: 11. This CDR3 comprises 15 residues. CDR3 sequence reads: CAISSPNRGGTEAFF. As DNA, the CDR3 is TGTGCCATCAGTTCACCCAACAGGGGAGGAACTGAAGCTTTCTTT.

In this sample, this clonotype turned up many times. V and J are TRBV11-2 and TRBJ2-7, with 15 bases lining up with TRBD2. The V and J ends lost 3 bases and 5 bases, in that order; junction bases with no gene match: 5. The germline CDR1 and CDR2 sequences are SGHAT and FQNNGV. The CDR3 has 16 amino acids. The CDR3 is CASSLGTSGRTHEQYF. CDR3 DNA: TGTGCCAGCAGCTTGGGGACTAGCGGGAGGACCCACGAGCAGTACTTC.

V gene TRBV2 combines with J gene TRBJ2-7; 8 positions agree with TRBD1. The CDR3 runs 14 residues. The germline gives CDR1 SNHLY, CDR2 FYNNEI. Trimming at V came to 4 bases and at J to 2 bases, leaving 4 bases not matched to a gene. CDR3 sequence: CASSGTGSTYEQYF. The CDR3 DNA sequence: TGTGCCAGCAGTGGGACAGGGTCTACCTACGAGCAGTACTTC.

The table lists this clonotype with a few counts. A read error is possible here, since a much larger clone lies one base away. This sequence joins TRBV2 and TRBJ1-6; tentative D call: TRBD1 (5 bases). Germline-derived CDR1 and CDR2 are SNHLY and FYNNEI. The CDR3 has 14 amino acids. CDR3 protein: CASKDNSYNSHLHF. CDR3 coding DNA: TGTGCCAGCAAGGACAATTCCTATAATTCACACCTCCACTTT. Using reference TRBV2 and TRBJ1-6 for the parts outside the CDR3, the full variable domain is EPEVTQTPSHQVTQMGQEVILRCVPISNHLYFYWYRQILGQKVEFLVSFYNNEISEKSEIFDDQFSVERPDGSNFTLKIRSTKLEDSAMYFCASKDNSYNSHLHFGNGTRLTVT.

This clonotype was detected many times. The chain carries TRBV28 and TRBJ2-7, with TRBD2 identical over 8 bases. Trimming removed 5 bases from V and 2 bases from J; junction bases left unmatched: 5. The germline V gene has CDR1 MDHEN and CDR2 SYDVKM. There are 14 residues in the CDR3. In DNA form, the CDR3 reads TGTGCCAGCAGTCCCCTGGGACTAGCCTACGAGCAGTACTTC. Its protein product is CASSPLGLAYEQYF.

At least ten counts were recorded for this clonotype. The chain has TRBV28 and TRBJ1-1, with 8 positions matching TRBD1. The CDR3 totals 13 residues. J lost 6 bases, V lost 2 bases, and 2 bases had no gene match. The germline V gene encodes CDR1 MDHEN and CDR2 SYDVKM. CDR3 coding DNA: TGTGCCAGCAGTTTACAACAGGGGGCTGAAGCTTTCTTT. Protein: CASSLQQGAEAFF.